This TCR beta chain appears in the sequencing data of a study of cytomegalovirus exposure and HLA in healthy donors. Across the whole study: In a previous analysis, 120 million or so unique TCR beta sequences were found from roughly 200 million T cells.

This CDR3 is 14 amino acids long. The germline V gene has CDR1 SEHNR and CDR2 FQNEAQ (reference sequence). The ends lost 5 bases at V and 0 bases at J; junction bases unmatched: 4. Study-wide points: Later analysis found that TCR beta chains associated with HLA were more clonally expanded than other, equally common chains. It emerged from a later analysis that several of the most significant clusters appeared to be linked to common viral pathogens.

The PCR contained 60 Vbeta and 13 Jbeta primers. Clones were sequenced by immunoSEQ multiplex PCR, and TCRdb holds only the in-frame ones, with some missing. The table records some 270,000 clones, roughly 80% of them present only once. This clone was seen more than once but under ten times. Its specificity is not known. The sample comprised PBMCs. The chain couples TRBV7-9 to TRBJ2-7; 7 nucleotides align to TRBD1. The source of this sequence is a girl aged 2 to 9 in good health and CMV-seronegative. The CDR3 region is CASSRRGISYEQYF. The CDR3 DNA follows: TGTGCCAGCAGCCGCAGGGGGATCTCCTACGAGCAGTACTTC.